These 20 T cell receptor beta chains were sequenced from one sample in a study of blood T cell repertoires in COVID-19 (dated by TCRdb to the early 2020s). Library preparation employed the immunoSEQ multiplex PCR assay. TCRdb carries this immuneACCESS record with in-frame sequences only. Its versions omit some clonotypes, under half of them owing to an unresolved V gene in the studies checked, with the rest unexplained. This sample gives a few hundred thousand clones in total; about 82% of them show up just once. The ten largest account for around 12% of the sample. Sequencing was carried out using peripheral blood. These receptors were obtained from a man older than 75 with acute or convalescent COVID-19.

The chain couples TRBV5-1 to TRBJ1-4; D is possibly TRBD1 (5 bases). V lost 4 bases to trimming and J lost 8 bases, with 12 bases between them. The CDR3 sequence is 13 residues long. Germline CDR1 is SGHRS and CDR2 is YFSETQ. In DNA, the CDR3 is TGCGCCAGCAGCCCGGAAGGGGAAGAAAAACTGTTTTTT. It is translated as CASSPEGEEKLFF.

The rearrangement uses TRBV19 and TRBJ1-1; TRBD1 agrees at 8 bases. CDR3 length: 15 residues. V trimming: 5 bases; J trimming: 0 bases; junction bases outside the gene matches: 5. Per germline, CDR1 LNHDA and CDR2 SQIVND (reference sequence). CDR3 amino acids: CASSPQDRVNTEAFF. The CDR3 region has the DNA TGTGCCAGTAGTCCTCAGGACAGGGTGAACACTGAAGCTTTCTTT.

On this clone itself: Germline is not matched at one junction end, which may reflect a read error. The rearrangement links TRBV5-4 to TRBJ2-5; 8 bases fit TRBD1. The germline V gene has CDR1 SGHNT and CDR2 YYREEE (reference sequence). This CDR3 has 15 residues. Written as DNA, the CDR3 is TGTGCCAGCAACTACCCTGGACAGGGCCAAGGGACCCAGTACTTC. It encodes CASNYPGQGQGTQYF.

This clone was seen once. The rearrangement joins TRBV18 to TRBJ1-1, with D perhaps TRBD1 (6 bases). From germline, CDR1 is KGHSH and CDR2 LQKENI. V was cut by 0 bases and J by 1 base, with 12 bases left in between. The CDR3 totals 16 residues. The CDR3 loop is CASSPPRGTSNTEAFF. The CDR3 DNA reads TGTGCCAGCTCACCACCGCGGGGGACATCGAACACTGAAGCTTTCTTT.

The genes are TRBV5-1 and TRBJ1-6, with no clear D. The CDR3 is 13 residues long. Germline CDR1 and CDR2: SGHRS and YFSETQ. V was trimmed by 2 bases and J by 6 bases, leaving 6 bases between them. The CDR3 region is CASSFEANSPLHF. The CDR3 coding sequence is TGCGCCAGCAGCTTCGAAGCTAATTCACCCCTCCACTTT. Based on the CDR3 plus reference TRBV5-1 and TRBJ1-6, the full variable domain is KAGVTQTPRYLIKTRGQQVTLSCSPISGHRSVSWYQQTPGQGLQFLFEYFSETQRNKGNFPGRFSGRQFSNSRSEMNVSTLELGDSALYLCASSFEANSPLHFGNGTRLTVT.

The CDR3 nucleotides read TGTGCCAGCGGACTAGCGGGGGTCAATGAGCAGTTCTTC. The encoded protein is CASGLAGVNEQFF. This chain links TRBV10-3 with TRBJ2-1; TRBD2 matches 13 bases. V trimming: 10 bases; J trimming: 6 bases; junction bases outside the gene matches: 3. The CDR3 is made up of 13 amino acids. Germline CDR1 ENHRY, CDR2 SYGVKD.

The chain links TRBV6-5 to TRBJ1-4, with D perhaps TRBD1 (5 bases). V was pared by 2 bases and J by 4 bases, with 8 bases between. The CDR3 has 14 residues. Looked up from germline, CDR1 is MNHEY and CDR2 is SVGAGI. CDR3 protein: CASSYGGNNEKLFF. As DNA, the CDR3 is TGTGCCAGCAGTTACGGGGGGAATAATGAAAAACTGTTTTTT.

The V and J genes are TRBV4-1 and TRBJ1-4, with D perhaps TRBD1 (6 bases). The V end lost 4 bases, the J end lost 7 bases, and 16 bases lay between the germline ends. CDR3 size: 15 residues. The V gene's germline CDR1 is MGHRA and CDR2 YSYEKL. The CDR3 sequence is CASSPQGGGSEKLFF. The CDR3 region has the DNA TGCGCCAGCAGCCCGCAAGGGGGGGGGAGTGAAAAACTGTTTTTT.

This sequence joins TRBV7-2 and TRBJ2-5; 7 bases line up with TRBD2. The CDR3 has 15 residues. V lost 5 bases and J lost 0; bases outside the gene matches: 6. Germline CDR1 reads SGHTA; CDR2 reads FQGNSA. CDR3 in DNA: TGTGCCAGCAGCCCGGGACTAACGTACCAAGAGACCCAGTACTTC. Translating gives CASSPGLTYQETQYF.

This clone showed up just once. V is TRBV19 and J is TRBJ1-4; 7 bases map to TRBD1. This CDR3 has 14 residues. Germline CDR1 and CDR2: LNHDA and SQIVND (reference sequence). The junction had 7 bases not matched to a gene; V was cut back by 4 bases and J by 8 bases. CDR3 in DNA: TGTGCCAGTAGTACGACAGGGTCCCAGGAAAAACTGTTTTTT. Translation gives CASSTTGSQEKLFF.

In DNA form, the CDR3 reads TGTGCCAGCTCACCATCACCTACCCCCTACGAGCAGTACTTC. It is translated as CASSPSPTPYEQYF. The chain joins TRBV18 to TRBJ2-7; D unresolved. Trimming left V 2 bases short and J 2 bases short, with 10 bases between. CDR1 and CDR2 (germline): KGHSH, LQKENI. The CDR3 runs 14 residues.

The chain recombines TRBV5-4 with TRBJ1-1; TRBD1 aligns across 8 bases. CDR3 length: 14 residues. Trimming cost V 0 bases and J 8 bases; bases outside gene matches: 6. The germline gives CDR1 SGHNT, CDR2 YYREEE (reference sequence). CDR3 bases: TGTGCCAGCAGCTTGGACAGGGGGGCCTCGGAAGCTTTCTTT. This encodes CASSLDRGASEAFF. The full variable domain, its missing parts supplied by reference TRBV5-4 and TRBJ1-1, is ETGVTQSPTHLIKTRGQQVTLRCSSQSGHNTVSWYQQALGQGPQFIFQYYREEENGRGNFPPRFSGLQFPNYSSELNVNALELDDSALYLCASSLDRGASEAFFGQGTRLTVV.

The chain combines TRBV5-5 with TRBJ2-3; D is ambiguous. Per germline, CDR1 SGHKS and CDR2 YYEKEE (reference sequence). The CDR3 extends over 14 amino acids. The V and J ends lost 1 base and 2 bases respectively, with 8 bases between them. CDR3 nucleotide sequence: TGTGCCAGCAGCTTGAACAGCTACACAGATACGCAGTATTTT. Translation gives CASSLNSYTDTQYF.

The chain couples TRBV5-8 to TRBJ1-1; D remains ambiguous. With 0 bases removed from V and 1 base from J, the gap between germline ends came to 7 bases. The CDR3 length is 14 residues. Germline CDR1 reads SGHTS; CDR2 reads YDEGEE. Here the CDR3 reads CASSLAPRNTEAFF. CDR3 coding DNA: TGTGCCAGCAGCTTGGCCCCCAGGAACACTGAAGCTTTCTTT.

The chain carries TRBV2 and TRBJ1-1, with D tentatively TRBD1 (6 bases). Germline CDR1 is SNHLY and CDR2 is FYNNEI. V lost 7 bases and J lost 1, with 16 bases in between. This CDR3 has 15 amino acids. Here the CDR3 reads CASMKSRGGNTEAFF. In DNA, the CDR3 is TGTGCCAGCATGAAATCCCGAGGGGGGAACACTGAAGCTTTCTTT.

The chain's CDR3 is CASSRRGGLNQPQHF. CDR3 nucleotide sequence: TGTGCCAGCAGTCGCCGGGGGGGCCTTAATCAGCCCCAGCATTTT. The chain is built from TRBV28 and TRBJ1-5; D possibly corresponds to TRBD1 (6 bases). CDR1 and CDR2 (germline): MDHEN, SYDVKM. The V end was cut by 5 bases, the J end by 4 bases, with 15 bases between. The CDR3 length is 15 residues. The complete variable domain, with remaining parts taken from reference TRBV28 and TRBJ1-5, reads DVKVTQSSRYLVKRTGEKVFLECVQDMDHENMFWYRQDPGLGLRLIYFSYDVKMKEKGDIPEGYSVSREKKERFSLILESASTNQTSMYLCASSRRGGLNQPQHFGDGTRLSIL.

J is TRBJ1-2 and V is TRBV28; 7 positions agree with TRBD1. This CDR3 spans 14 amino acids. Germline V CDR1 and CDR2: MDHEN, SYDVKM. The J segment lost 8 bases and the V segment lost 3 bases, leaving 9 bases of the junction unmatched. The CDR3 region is CASSFGGGPKGYTF. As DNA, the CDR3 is TGTGCCAGCAGTTTTGGAGGGGGCCCAAAGGGCTACACCTTC.

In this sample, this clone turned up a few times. CDR3 nucleotide sequence: TGTGCCAGCAGCCTGAACCCTACCTATGGCTACACCTTC. This gives the protein CASSLNPTYGYTF. This chain uses TRBV12-3 or TRBV12-4 with TRBJ1-2; D is unresolved. V was clipped by 6 bases and J by 4 bases, with 12 bases between them. The CDR3 has 13 residues.

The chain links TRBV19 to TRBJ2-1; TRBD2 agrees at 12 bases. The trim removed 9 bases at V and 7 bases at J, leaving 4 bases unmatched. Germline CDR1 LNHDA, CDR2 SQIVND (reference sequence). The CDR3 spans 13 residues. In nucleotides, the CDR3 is TGTGCCAGCGCCGGGACTAGCGGGAATGAGCAGTTCTTC. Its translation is CASAGTSGNEQFF. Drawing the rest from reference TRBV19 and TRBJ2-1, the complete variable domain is DGGITQSPKYLFRKEGQNVTLSCEQNLNHDAMYWYRQDPGQGLRLIYYSQIVNDFQKGDIAEGYSVSREKKESFPLTVTSAQKNPTAFYLCASAGTSGNEQFFGPGTRLTVL.

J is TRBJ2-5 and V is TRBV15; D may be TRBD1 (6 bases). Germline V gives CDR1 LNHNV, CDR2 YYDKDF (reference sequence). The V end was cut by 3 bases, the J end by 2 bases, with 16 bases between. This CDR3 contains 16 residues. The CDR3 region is CATSSISGQAQETQYF. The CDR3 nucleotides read TGTGCCACCAGCAGTATTTCGGGACAAGCACAAGAGACCCAGTACTTC. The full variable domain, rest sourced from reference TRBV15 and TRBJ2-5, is DAMVIQNPRYQVTQFGKPVTLSCSQTLNHNVMYWYQQKSSQAPKLLFHYYDKDFNNEADTPDNFQSRRPNTSFCFLDIRSPGLGDTAMYLCATSSISGQAQETQYFGPGTRLLVL.